This TCR beta chain was recorded in a study of early T cells in non-severe SARS-CoV-2 infection. V shed 0 bases and J shed 0 bases, with 9 bases lying between them. The CDR3 is 15 residues long. From germline, CDR1 is SQVTM and CDR2 ANQGSEA. This clonotype is labeled medium-sized (0.01 to 0.1%). TCRdb independently ran MiXCR on the 5' RACE reads; one entry per CDR3 protein. The table shows 75,000 to 80,000 distinct CDR3 sequences, with roughly a sixth occurring only once. The sequence was collected from an adult who was a healthcare worker with PCR-confirmed SARS-CoV-2 infection or an uninfected control (not recorded which). The rearrangement joins TRBV29-1 to TRBJ1-3; possible D gene TRBD1, 6 bases. The sequenced material came from whole blood. The CDR3 region has the DNA TGCAGCGTTGAAGATACAGGGCTCTCTGGAAACACCATATATTTT. Translation gives CSVEDTGLSGNTIYF. Full variable domain (outside the CDR3, taken from reference TRBV29-1 and TRBJ1-3): SAVISQKPSRDICQRGTSLTIQCQVDSQVTMMFWYRQQPGQSLTLIATANQGSEATYESGFVIDKFPISRPNLTFSTLTVSNMSPEDSSIYLCSVEDTGLSGNTIYFGEGSWLTVV.